Listed below are T cell receptor beta chains from one sample, sequenced in a study of cytomegalovirus exposure and HLA in healthy donors. Using immunoSEQ multiplex PCR, the repertoire was profiled, and TCRdb retains in-frame clones only, with some absent. The sample includes approximately 130,000 clones, roughly 71% of them seen just once. The material sequenced was PBMCs. The receptors originated from a woman between 40 and 55 years old in good health and CMV-seronegative. The CDR3 runs from the conserved cysteine through the conserved F or W. A D gene is named only where the DNA matches it firmly. Size is stated for part of the rows, as once, few or many counts, or as a class when the clone is expanded.

J: TRBJ1-3
V: TRBV10-3
size: -
D: -
length: 15
CDR3: CASSAGSDPGNTIYF
DNA: TGTGCCAGTAGCGCCGGCTCGGACCCTGGAAACACCATATATTTT

J: TRBJ1-6
V: TRBV19
size: -
D: TRBD1
length: 15
CDR3: CASRSRDRQNSPLHF
DNA: TGTGCCAGTAGATCCCGGGACAGGCAGAATTCACCCCTCCACTTT

J: TRBJ1-2
V: TRBV6-4
size: -
D: -
length: 14
CDR3: CASSVYSQGYGYTF
DNA: TGTGCCAGCAGTGTGTACAGCCAGGGCTATGGCTACACCTTC

J: TRBJ1-1
V: TRBV6-5
size: once
D: -
length: 15
CDR3: CASRQQGRANTEAFF
DNA: TGTGCCAGCAGGCAACAGGGCAGAGCGAACACTGAAGCTTTCTTT

J: TRBJ1-1
V: TRBV4-3
size: -
D: -
length: 15
CDR3: CASSQDLAGDTEAFF
DNA: TGCGCCAGCAGCCAAGATCTGGCGGGAGACACTGAAGCTTTCTTT

J: TRBJ2-3
V: TRBV11-1
size: -
D: TRBD1
length: 16
CDR3: CASSPTGDSGRDTQYF
DNA: TGTGCCAGCAGCCCTACCGGGGACAGCGGTAGAGATACGCAGTATTTT

J: TRBJ1-1
V: TRBV9
size: -
D: TRBD1
length: 13
CDR3: CASSRQGDTEAFF
DNA: TGTGCCAGCAGCAGACAGGGGGACACTGAAGCTTTCTTT

J: TRBJ1-2
V: TRBV7-2
size: few
D: -
length: 13
CDR3: CASSLNGLDGYTF
DNA: TGTGCCAGCAGCTTGAACGGTTTAGATGGCTACACCTTC

J: TRBJ1-2
V: TRBV6-6
size: -
D: -
length: 16
CDR3: CASSSAGYRSDYGYTF
DNA: TGTGCCAGCAGTTCTGCAGGGTACCGCTCTGACTATGGCTACACCTTC

J: TRBJ1-5
V: TRBV6-1
size: -
D: TRBD1
length: 17
CDR3: CASSETLDRGPGQPQHF
DNA: TGTGCCAGCAGTGAAACGTTGGACAGGGGGCCCGGTCAGCCCCAGCATTTT

J: TRBJ1-4
V: TRBV10-3
size: -
D: -
length: 15
CDR3: CAISEGGATNEKLFF
DNA: TGTGCCATCAGTGAGGGGGGGGCAACTAATGAAAAACTGTTTTTT

J: TRBJ1-1
V: TRBV7-9
size: -
D: -
length: 14
CDR3: CASSFNDRNTEAFF
DNA: TGTGCCAGCAGCTTTAACGACAGGAACACTGAAGCTTTCTTT

J: TRBJ1-2
V: TRBV27
size: once
D: -
length: 13
CDR3: CASSLNVRSGYTF
DNA: TGTGCCAGCAGTTTAAACGTACGAAGCGGCTACACCTTC

J: TRBJ2-1
V: TRBV5-1
size: -
D: TRBD2
length: 16
CDR3: CASSLVWAGGELEQFF
DNA: TGCGCCAGCAGCTTGGTTTGGGCGGGGGGGGAGCTTGAGCAGTTCTTC